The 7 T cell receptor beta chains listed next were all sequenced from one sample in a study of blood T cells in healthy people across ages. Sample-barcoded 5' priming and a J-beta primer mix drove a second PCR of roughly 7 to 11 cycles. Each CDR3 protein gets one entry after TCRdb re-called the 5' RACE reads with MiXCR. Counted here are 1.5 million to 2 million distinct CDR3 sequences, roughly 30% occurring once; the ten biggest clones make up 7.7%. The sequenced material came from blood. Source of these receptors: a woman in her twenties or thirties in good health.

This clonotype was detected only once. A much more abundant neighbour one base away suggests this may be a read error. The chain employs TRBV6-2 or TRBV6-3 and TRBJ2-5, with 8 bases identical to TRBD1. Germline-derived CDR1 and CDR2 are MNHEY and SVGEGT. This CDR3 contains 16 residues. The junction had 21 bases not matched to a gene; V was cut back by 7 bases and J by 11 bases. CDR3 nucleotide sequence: TGTGCCAGCACCCAAGTCACCGGGACAGGTTCTAATGAGCAGTACTTC. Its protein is CASTQVTGTGSNEQYF.

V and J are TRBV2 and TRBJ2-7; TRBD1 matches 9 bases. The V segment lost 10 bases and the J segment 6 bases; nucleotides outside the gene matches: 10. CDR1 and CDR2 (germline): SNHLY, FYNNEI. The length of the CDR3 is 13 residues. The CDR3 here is CATWLDRGSEQYF. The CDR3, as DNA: TGTGCCACATGGCTGGACAGGGGATCCGAGCAGTACTTC. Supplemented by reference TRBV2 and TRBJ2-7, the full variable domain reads EPEVTQTPSHQVTQMGQEVILRCVPISNHLYFYWYRQILGQKVEFLVSFYNNEISEKSEIFDDQFSVERPDGSNFTLKIRSTKLEDSAMYFCATWLDRGSEQYFGPGTRLTVT.

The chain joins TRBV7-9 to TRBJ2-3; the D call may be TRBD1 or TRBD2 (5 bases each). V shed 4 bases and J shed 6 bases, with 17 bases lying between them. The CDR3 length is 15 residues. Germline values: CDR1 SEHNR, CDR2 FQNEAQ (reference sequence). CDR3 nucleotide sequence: TGTGCCAGCAGCTCCGGGTCCCTCAGGGAGGATACGCAGTATTTT. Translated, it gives CASSSGSLREDTQYF. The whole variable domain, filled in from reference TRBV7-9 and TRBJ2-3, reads DTGVSQNPRHKITKRGQNVTFRCDPISEHNRLYWYRQTLGQGPEFLTYFQNEAQLEKSRLLSDRFSAERPKGSFSTLEIQRTEQGDSAMYLCASSSGSLREDTQYFGPGTRLTVL.

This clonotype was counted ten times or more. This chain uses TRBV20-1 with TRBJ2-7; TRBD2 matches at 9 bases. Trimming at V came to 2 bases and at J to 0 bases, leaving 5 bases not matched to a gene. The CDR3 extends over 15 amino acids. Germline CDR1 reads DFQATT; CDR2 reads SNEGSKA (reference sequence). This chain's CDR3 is CSARRPGLASYEQYF. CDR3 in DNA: TGCAGTGCTAGAAGACCGGGACTAGCCTCCTACGAGCAGTACTTC.

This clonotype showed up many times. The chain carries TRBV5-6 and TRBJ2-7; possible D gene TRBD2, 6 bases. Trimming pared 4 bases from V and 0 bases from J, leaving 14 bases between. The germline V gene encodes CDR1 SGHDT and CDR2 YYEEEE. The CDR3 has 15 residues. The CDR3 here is CASSPTGGSSYEQYF. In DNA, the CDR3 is TGTGCCAGCAGCCCTACCGGGGGAAGCTCCTACGAGCAGTACTTC.

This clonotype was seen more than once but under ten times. CDR3 sequence: CASTLAVTRHNEQFF. The CDR3 nucleotides read TGTGCCAGCACCCTTGCGGTGACTCGCCACAATGAGCAGTTCTTC. This chain joins TRBV27 and TRBJ2-1; the D is unclear. The germline CDR1 and CDR2 sequences are MNHEY and SMNVEV (reference sequence). The CDR3 loop spans 15 amino acids. V shed 7 bases and J shed 5 bases, with 18 bases lying between them.

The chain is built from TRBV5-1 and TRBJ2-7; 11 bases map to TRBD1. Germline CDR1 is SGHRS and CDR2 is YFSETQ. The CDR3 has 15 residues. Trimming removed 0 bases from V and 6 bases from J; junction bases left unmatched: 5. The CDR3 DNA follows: TGCGCCAGCAGCTTGGTTACCGGGACAGGGGGCGAGCAGTACTTC. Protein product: CASSLVTGTGGEQYF.